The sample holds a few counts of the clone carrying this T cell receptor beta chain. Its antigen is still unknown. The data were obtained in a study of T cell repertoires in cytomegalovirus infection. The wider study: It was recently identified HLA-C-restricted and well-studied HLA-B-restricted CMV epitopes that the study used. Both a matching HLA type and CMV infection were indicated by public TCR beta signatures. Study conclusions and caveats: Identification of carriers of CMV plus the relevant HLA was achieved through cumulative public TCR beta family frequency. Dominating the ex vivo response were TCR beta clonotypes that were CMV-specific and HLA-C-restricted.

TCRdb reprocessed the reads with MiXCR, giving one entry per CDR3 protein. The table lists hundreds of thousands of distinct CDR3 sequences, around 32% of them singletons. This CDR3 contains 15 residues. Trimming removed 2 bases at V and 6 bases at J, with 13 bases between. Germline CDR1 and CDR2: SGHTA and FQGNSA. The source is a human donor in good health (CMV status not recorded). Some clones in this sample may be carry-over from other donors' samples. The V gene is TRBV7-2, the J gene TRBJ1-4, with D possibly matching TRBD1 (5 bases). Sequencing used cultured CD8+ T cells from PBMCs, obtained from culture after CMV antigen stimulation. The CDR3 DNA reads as TGTGCCAGCAGCTTAAGGGGAAGGCGGGATGAAAAACTGTTTTTT. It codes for CASSLRGRRDEKLFF. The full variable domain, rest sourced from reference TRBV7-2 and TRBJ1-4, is GAGVSQSPSNKVTEKGKDVELRCDPISGHTALYWYRQSLGQGLEFLIYFQGNSAPDKSGLPSDRFSAERTGGSVSTLTIQRTQQEDSAVYLCASSLRGRRDEKLFFGSGTQLSVL.